This T cell receptor beta chain was retrieved from a study of blood T cell repertoires in COVID-19. As for the study in general: COVID-19 samples collected from the United States, Italy and Spain covered acute and convalescent phases.

Only a few counts were recorded for this clone. Assay used: immunoSEQ multiplex PCR; TCRdb lists only in-frame clones, some missing. The table lists about 250,000 clones, almost 85% of them singletons. V lost 6 bases to trimming and J lost 6 bases, with 11 bases between them. This CDR3 region has 12 residues. This clonotype originated in a woman aged 50 to 65 with acute COVID-19. Sequenced: PBMCs or T cells enriched from blood (not recorded which). The V gene is TRBV12-3 or TRBV12-4, the J gene TRBJ1-2; D not resolved. The CDR3: CASSMDGDGYTF. The CDR3 DNA reads TGTGCCAGCAGCATGGACGGGGATGGCTACACCTTC.